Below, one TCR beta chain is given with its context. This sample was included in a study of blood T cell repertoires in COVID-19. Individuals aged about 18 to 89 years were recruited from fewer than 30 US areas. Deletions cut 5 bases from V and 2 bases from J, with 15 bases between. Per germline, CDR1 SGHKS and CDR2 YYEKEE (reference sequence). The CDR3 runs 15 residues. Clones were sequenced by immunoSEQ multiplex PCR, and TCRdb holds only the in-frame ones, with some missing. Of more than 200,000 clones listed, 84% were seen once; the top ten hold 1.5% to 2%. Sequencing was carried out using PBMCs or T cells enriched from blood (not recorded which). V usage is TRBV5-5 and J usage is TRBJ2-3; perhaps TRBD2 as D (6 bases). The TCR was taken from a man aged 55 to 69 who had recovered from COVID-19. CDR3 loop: CASRAFRGITDTQYF. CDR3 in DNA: TGTGCCAGCAGAGCTTTCCGGGGGATCACAGATACGCAGTATTTT.